This T cell receptor beta chain was recorded in a study of early stage breast cancer tumors. Study findings and constraints: In about 90% of the 16 patients, blood comparison separated tumor from normal breast. Tumors had roughly 2.5-fold higher T cell density and higher clonality than adjacent normal breast tissue.

Each sample had two DNA replicates, roughly 0.48 ug blood or about 1.5 ug tissue. Sequenced by immunoSEQ multiplex PCR; TCRdb stores in-frame clones only, minus some. The sample has more than 55,000 clones; approximately 84% are singletons. Remarks on this clone: Its target is unknown.

With V trimmed by 3 bases and J by 9 bases, 10 bases remained unmatched. Looked up from germline, CDR1 is SQVTM and CDR2 is ANQGSEA. This CDR3 is 15 amino acids long. This chain connects TRBV29-1 to TRBJ2-1; 11 nucleotides agree with TRBD2. This clonotype was sampled from a person aged 40-50 years with breast cancer. Sequenced: blood. The CDR3, as DNA: TGCAGCGTTGAGAAGTTCCTAGCGGGAGGCACTGAGCAGTTCTTC. Protein sequence: CSVEKFLAGGTEQFF.